The sequence of this TCR beta chain was determined in a study of T cells in localized non-small cell lung cancer. Study observations and caveats: Highest T cell clonality was seen in uninvolved adjacent lung, surpassing that measured in tumor. Appearing in adjacent lung were a median about 60 of the top 100 tumor clones. Tumor samples were not multi-region, leaving intratumor heterogeneity unexcluded.

The germline gives CDR1 LNHNV, CDR2 YYDKDF (reference sequence). The V segment lost 5 bases and the J segment 1 base; nucleotides outside the gene matches: 15. This CDR3 has 18 residues. Data came from immunoSEQ multiplex PCR; TCRdb stores just in-frame clones and leaves some out. The data show approximately 3,000 clones, 20% to 30% seen once. About this clone itself: Its antigen is as yet unknown.

The rearrangement joins TRBV15 to TRBJ2-7, with TRBD1 matching over 9 bases. The sequence was obtained from a man aged 40 to 69 with stage III lung adenocarcinoma. This sample comprised lung tumor tissue, obtained before any cancer treatment. The CDR3 region has the DNA TGTGCCACCAGCGGAGGAAATCCCGGGACAGGGTTTTCCTACGAGCAGTACTTC. As protein: CATSGGNPGTGFSYEQYF.